This T cell receptor (beta chain) was recorded in a study of early T cells in non-severe SARS-CoV-2 infection. Study context: Alpha and beta chains were unpaired, from unsorted whole-blood bulk RNA.

The CDR3 has 15 amino acids. Per germline, CDR1 LNHDA and CDR2 SQIVND (reference sequence). V lost 5 bases to trimming and J lost 5 bases; unmatched junction nucleotides: 9. cDNA molecules, individually, were tagged with unique molecular identifiers. TCRdb independently ran MiXCR on the 5' RACE reads; one entry per CDR3 protein. The table lists under 70,000 distinct CDR3 sequences, under 15% of them singletons. This clonotype has only a few counts. Its target is unknown. Study observations and caveats: CD4 and private specificities were missed by VDJdb matching, which favored anti-spike CD8 responses.

The sequencing used whole blood, collected at baseline. The genes are TRBV19 and TRBJ2-1, with TRBD1 matching over 7 bases. The sequence derives from an adult who was a healthcare worker with PCR-confirmed SARS-CoV-2 infection or an uninfected control (not recorded which). CDR3 region: CASSPRGRNHNEQFF. DNA of the CDR3: TGTGCCAGTAGTCCGAGGGGGCGTAATCACAATGAGCAGTTCTTC.